One T cell receptor (beta chain) is described in this entry. Antigen: not known. The data derive from a study of CD8+CD57+ T cells in acquired aplastic anemia. Study background: The mean DNA yield obtained from sorted CD4+ and CD8+ cells came to approximately 3.2 ug. The average read count for CD4+ cells in healthy donors was about 9.9 million.

The template used for profiling TCR beta VDJ and CDR3 was genomic DNA. TCRdb passed the reads through MiXCR, listing each CDR3 protein once. The sample has about 40,000 distinct CDR3 sequences; around 63% are singletons. V gave up 3 bases and J gave up 8 bases, with 9 bases separating them. In germline, CDR1 is SGDLS, CDR2 YYNGEE. The CDR3 is 12 residues long. Study-wide points: In common between the patients and the controls were more than 25 CD8+ CDR3 sequences.

The sample was sorted CD4+, CD8+, or CD8+CD57+ T cells (not recorded which) from PBMCs. The V call is TRBV9, the J call TRBJ2-1; D may be TRBD1 (6 bases). This receptor was identified in a human donor in good health, serving as a control. The CDR3 sequence is CASSAAGDEQFF. CDR3 nucleotide sequence: TGTGCCAGCAGCGCCGCAGGGGATGAGCAGTTCTTC. The whole variable domain, filled in from reference TRBV9 and TRBJ2-1, reads DSGVTQTPKHLITATGQRVTLRCSPRSGDLSVYWYQQSLDQGLQFLIQYYNGEERAKGNILERFSAQQFPDLHSELNLSSLELGDSALYFCASSAAGDEQFFGPGTRLTVL.